This T cell receptor (beta chain) was observed in a study of control samples from healthy donors and cancer patients (dated by TCRdb to 2020 to 2022). Library preparation used the immunoSEQ multiplex PCR assay. Here the immuneACCESS table is served through TCRdb, limited to in-frame sequences with V and J called. Missing clones are a known gap in these copies; in checked studies unresolved V genes cover under half, and the rest lacks a known reason. This sample has 120,000 or so clones in its table, and around 90% of those were observed once. The top ten hold about 8.7% of the sample. Turning to this clone: There is no known antigen for this receptor. Per-base quality was not reported, and no clone a single base away is much larger than it.

Germline trimming: 5 bases from V, 4 bases from J; junction bases outside gene matches: 9. For CDR1 and CDR2, the germline V gene (reference sequence) lists SEHNR and FQNEAQ. The CDR3 holds 16 amino acids from the cysteine to the phenylalanine. Just the 48-base CDR3 DNA is kept, in frame starting at base 1. In this chain, TRBV7-9 is recombined with TRBJ2-3; TRBD2 aligns with 10 central bases. This clonotype was sampled from a man aged 35 to 55 in good health. Sample: blood. The CDR3: CASSGASGGWADTQYF. The DNA is TGTGCCAGCAGCGGGGCTAGCGGGGGTTGGGCAGATACGCAGTATTTT.